Listed here are 10 T cell receptor beta chains from one sample, sequenced in a study of T cell repertoires in aging, cancer and after chemotherapy. The template was genomic DNA from peripheral blood, not RNA. Multiplex touch-down PCR with TRB-A/B primers amplified rearranged V-D-J TRB sequences. TCRdb reprocessed the multiplex PCR reads with MiXCR, giving one entry per CDR3 protein. The repertoire has several thousand distinct CDR3 sequences, over 30% of them found once; the top ten carry about 45%. The sample taken for sequencing was blood. The source is a human donor with a blood cancer.

The chain recombines TRBV29-1 with TRBJ2-2; 9 nucleotides line up with TRBD1. The CDR3 length is 15 residues. Germline lookup yields CDR1 SQVTM and CDR2 ANQGSEA. Unmatched junction bases numbered 11, after V lost 5 bases and J lost 7 bases. CDR3 sequence: CSVTTGQGASGELFF. The CDR3 DNA reads as TGCAGCGTTACCACGGGACAGGGTGCGAGCGGGGAGCTGTTTTTT.

The sample holds a few counts of this clonotype. This chain uses TRBV20-1 with TRBJ2-5; D may be TRBD1 (5 bases). Germline V lookup: CDR1 DFQATT, CDR2 SNEGSKA (reference sequence). Trimming shortened V by 5 bases and J by 2 bases, and 12 bases separated the two germline ends. The CDR3 has 13 amino acids. The CDR3 coding sequence is TGCAGTGCTTACGATCCAGGGCAAGAGACCCAGTACTTC. Translation gives CSAYDPGQETQYF.

The chain links TRBV6-5 to TRBJ1-1; D uncertain. The CDR3 covers 15 residues. The V and J ends lost 8 bases and 1 base respectively, with 17 bases between them. Germline values: CDR1 MNHEY, CDR2 SVGAGI. Here the CDR3 reads CASATSGTRNTEAFF. The CDR3 DNA reads TGTGCCAGCGCTACATCGGGCACGCGGAACACTGAAGCTTTCTTT.

Details on this clonotype: Mismatch with germline at one junction end may stem from a read error. This chain connects TRBV30 to TRBJ1-4, with D perhaps matching TRBD1 (6 bases). The CDR3 has 12 residues. In germline, CDR1 is GTSNPN, CDR2 SVGIG (reference sequence). The CDR3 region has the DNA TGTGACTGGAACAGGGATGGCGAAAAACTGTTTTTT. Its translation: CDWNRDGEKLFF. Full variable domain (remainder filled in from reference TRBV30 and TRBJ1-4): SQTIHQWPATLVQPVGSPLSLECTVEGTSNPNLYWYRQAAGRGLQLLFYSVGIGQISSEVPQNLSASRPQDRQFILSSKKLLLSDSGFYLCDWNRDGEKLFFGSGTQLSVL.

By frequency in the sample, this clonotype is medium-sized. The rearrangement joins TRBV6-1 to TRBJ2-5; 9 bases line up with TRBD1. The V gene end was trimmed by 10 bases and the J gene end by 4 bases; junction bases not matched to a gene: 10. Germline lookup yields CDR1 MNHNS and CDR2 SASEGT. The length of the CDR3 is 14 residues. In nucleotides, the CDR3 is TGTGCCATCAGGCGGACAGGGGTGCTAGAGACCCAGTACTTC. It specifies CAIRRTGVLETQYF.

The genes are TRBV18 and TRBJ2-7; 7 bases map to TRBD2. CDR1 is KGHSH, CDR2 LQKENI, per germline. The CDR3 is made up of 14 amino acids. After removal of 3 bases from V and 3 bases from J, the junction contained 5 bases not matched to a gene. CDR3 nucleotide sequence: TGTGCCAGCTCACCGGGCGGGGGAGGCTACGAGCAGTACTTC. As protein: CASSPGGGGYEQYF.

This clonotype was seen a handful of times. The V and J genes are TRBV6-5 and TRBJ1-2; a weak D match, TRBD1 (5 bases). Germline V gene data show CDR1 as MNHEY and CDR2 as SVGAGI. The CDR3 runs to 14 residues. V was pared by 4 bases and J by 5 bases, with 14 bases between. Here the CDR3 reads CASSLDPGGYGYTF. The CDR3 bases are TGTGCCAGCAGTTTGGACCCGGGGGGATATGGCTACACCTTC.

Within the sample, this clonotype is medium-sized. The chain carries TRBV29-1 and TRBJ2-5; 10 positions match TRBD1. Germline V gene lookup returns CDR1 SQVTM and CDR2 ANQGSEA. Trimming cost V 6 bases and J 9 bases; bases outside gene matches: 7. The CDR3 has 12 residues. This CDR3 is CSVWDRGVAQYF. Written as DNA, the CDR3 is TGCAGCGTGTGGGACAGGGGAGTCGCCCAGTACTTC.

This clonotype was found a few times. The J gene is TRBJ2-1, the V gene TRBV20-1, with TRBD2 matching 8 bases. Germline-derived CDR1 and CDR2 are DFQATT and SNEGSKA (reference sequence). There are 14 residues in the CDR3. After removal of 6 bases from V and 3 bases from J, the junction contained 7 bases not matched to a gene. In DNA, the CDR3 is TGCAGTGCGCTTACTAGCGGCCTCTACAATGAGCAGTTCTTC. It yields the protein CSALTSGLYNEQFF.

The chain recombines TRBV20-1 with TRBJ1-2; D is unresolved. V was clipped by 3 bases and J by 3 bases, with 14 bases between them. Per germline, CDR1 DFQATT and CDR2 SNEGSKA (reference sequence). CDR3 length: 14 residues. The CDR3 bases are TGCAGTGCTAGGCATATCGTGGAAGACTATGGCTACACCTTC. This encodes CSARHIVEDYGYTF.